In this sample, the clone carrying this T cell receptor beta chain turned up many times. Its cognate antigen is unknown. This entry belongs to a study of T cells in Graves' hyperthyroidism and ophthalmopathy. General study findings and limits: Ophthalmopathy was predicted by the model a median of approximately six months ahead of onset. Most clonotypes that expanded in the thyroid above 0.001 also showed up in blood.

Amplification of TCR beta CDR3 regions was performed using RNA transcripts as template. First-round RT-PCR with HTBI primers amplified the TCR CDR3 region. MiXCR, run by TCRdb on the multiplex PCR reads, gives a single entry per CDR3 protein. The table has hundreds of thousands of distinct CDR3 sequences, 15% to 19% seen once. The CDR3 length is 14 residues. V lost 6 bases to trimming and J lost 4 bases; unmatched junction nucleotides: 8. Germline V gene data show CDR1 as LGHDT and CDR2 as YNNKEL (reference sequence). Diagnoses were established using clinical symptoms, serum thyroxine and TRAb, thyroid ultrasound and orbital computed tomography.

What was sequenced was blood. The receptor was derived from a woman under 30 with Graves' hyperthyroidism. The genes are TRBV3-1 and TRBJ1-1; 7 nucleotides agree with TRBD1. The CDR3 spells CASRRQGRITEAFF. DNA of the CDR3: TGTGCCAGCAGACGACAGGGTAGGATCACTGAAGCTTTCTTT.